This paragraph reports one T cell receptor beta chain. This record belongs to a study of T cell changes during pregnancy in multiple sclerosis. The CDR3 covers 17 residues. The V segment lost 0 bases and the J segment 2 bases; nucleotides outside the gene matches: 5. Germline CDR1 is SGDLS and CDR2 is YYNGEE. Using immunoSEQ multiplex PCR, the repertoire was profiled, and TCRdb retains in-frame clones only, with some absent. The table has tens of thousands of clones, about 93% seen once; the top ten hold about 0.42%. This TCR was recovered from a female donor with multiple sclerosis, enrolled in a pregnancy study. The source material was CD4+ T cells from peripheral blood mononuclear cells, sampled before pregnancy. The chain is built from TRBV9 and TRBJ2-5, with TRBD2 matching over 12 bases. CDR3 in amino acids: CASSVAPTSGGQETQYF. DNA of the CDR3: TGTGCCAGCAGCGTAGCCCCGACTAGCGGGGGTCAAGAGACCCAGTACTTC.